Each of the 26 T cell receptor beta chains below was sequenced from the same sample in a study of T cell responses to AZD1222 COVID-19 vaccine. Clones were read by immunoSEQ multiplex PCR, and TCRdb kept only the in-frame ones, dropping some. The sample has roughly 150,000 clones; around nine tenths are singletons. The source material was peripheral blood, sampled on day 0 of AZD1222 vaccination. Receptor source: an adult in good health.

The V and J genes are TRBV5-1 and TRBJ1-2; D is unresolved. This CDR3 has 15 amino acids. Germline lookup yields CDR1 SGHRS and CDR2 YFSETQ. V gave up 3 bases and J gave up 4 bases, with 16 bases separating them. CDR3 DNA sequence: TGCGCCAGCAGCTCCGGGCCCCCCCTACGCTATGGCTACACCTTC. Translating gives CASSSGPPLRYGYTF.

The gene calls are TRBV19 and TRBJ1-2; TRBD1 matches 12 bases. Germline assignment: CDR1 LNHDA and CDR2 SQIVND (reference sequence). The CDR3 is 15 amino acids. The trim removed 6 bases at V and 6 bases at J, leaving 8 bases unmatched. The CDR3 reads CASRARDRGQDGYTF. The DNA of the CDR3 is TGTGCCAGTAGAGCCCGGGACAGGGGGCAGGATGGCTACACCTTC.

This clone was picked up a small number of times. The same CDR3 is also encoded by other DNA sequences in this sample. This rearrangement joins TRBV28 to TRBJ2-5; TRBD1 agrees at 7 bases. CDR1 and CDR2 (germline): MDHEN, SYDVKM. CDR3 length equals 14 residues. V was clipped by 5 bases and J by 1 base; unmatched bases: 4. For the CDR3, the DNA is TGTGCCAGCAGTAGGGGACAGAGCCAAGAGACCCAGTACTTC. Translation: CASSRGQSQETQYF.

The chain employs TRBV6-5 and TRBJ1-2; D gene uncertain. The germline V and J ends were trimmed by 0 bases and 4 bases, with 9 bases remaining between them. The CDR3 spans 14 residues. Germline V CDR1 and CDR2: MNHEY, SVGAGI. In DNA form, the CDR3 reads TGTGCCAGCAGTTACTCCGGGGAGGTCTATGGCTACACCTTC. Encoded protein: CASSYSGEVYGYTF.

This rearrangement joins TRBV28 to TRBJ2-3; TRBD1 agrees at 7 bases. Unmatched junction bases numbered 11, after V lost 5 bases and J lost 3 bases. Germline V lookup: CDR1 MDHEN, CDR2 SYDVKM. The CDR3 totals 16 residues. The CDR3 here is CASSPLRQGVTDTQYF. The CDR3 DNA sequence: TGTGCCAGCAGTCCTCTGAGACAGGGAGTTACAGATACGCAGTATTTT.

The V gene is TRBV13, the J gene TRBJ2-3; no clear D. Trimming took 4 bases from V and 10 from J, leaving 9 bases between them. The CDR3 covers 11 residues. Germline V gene data show CDR1 as PRHDT and CDR2 as FYEKMQ (reference sequence). The CDR3 sequence is CASSSRRAQYF. In nucleotides, the CDR3 is TGTGCCAGCAGCTCCCGCCGGGCGCAGTATTTT.

This clone was picked up many times. The chain employs TRBV14 and TRBJ2-7; TRBD1 agrees at 8 bases. The CDR3 is 14 residues long. Per the germline V gene, CDR1 is SGHDN and CDR2 is FVKESK. V was pared by 4 bases and J by 9 bases, with 11 bases of the junction left unmatched. The CDR3 DNA reads as TGTGCCAGCAGCCCCTGGACAGGGCCCCAGATGCAGTACTTC. It translates to CASSPWTGPQMQYF.

J is TRBJ2-7 and V is TRBV7-9; 9 bases align to TRBD2. V lost 5 bases to trimming and J lost 0 bases; unmatched junction nucleotides: 8. There are 16 residues in the CDR3. In germline, CDR1 is SEHNR, CDR2 FQNEAQ (reference sequence). The DNA of the CDR3 is TGTGCCAGCAGCCCCAGCGGGACTAGCCTCTCCTACGAGCAGTACTTC. Protein: CASSPSGTSLSYEQYF.

V and J are TRBV12-3 or TRBV12-4 and TRBJ1-2; D is undetermined. With 10 bases removed from V and 2 bases from J, the gap between germline ends came to 11 bases. The CDR3 runs 12 residues. The CDR3 sequence is CATPTGNYGYTF. The CDR3 bases are TGTGCCACCCCTACGGGAAACTATGGCTACACCTTC.

The chain uses TRBV4-2 and TRBJ2-3; 11 positions match TRBD2. The CDR3 consists of 16 residues. V shed 3 bases and J 4 bases; nucleotides not matched to a gene: 6. Per the germline V gene, CDR1 is LGHNA and CDR2 is YNFKEQ. CDR3 protein: CASSHPLAGAADTQYF. The CDR3 bases are TGTGCCAGCAGCCACCCACTAGCGGGAGCAGCAGATACGCAGTATTTT.

This chain joins TRBV20-1 and TRBJ1-3; D uncertain. The germline V gene encodes CDR1 DFQATT and CDR2 SNEGSKA (reference sequence). CDR3 size: 15 residues. V lost 3 bases, J lost 9 bases, and 21 bases lay in between. The CDR3 DNA sequence: TGCAGTGCTAGTAGTCCCAGGCTATCCGAGGGCACCATATATTTT. This codes for CSASSPRLSEGTIYF.

The rearrangement links TRBV5-1 to TRBJ2-1; TRBD1 aligns across 8 bases. CDR1 SGHRS and CDR2 YFSETQ come from the germline V gene. Trimming at V came to 4 bases and at J to 5 bases, leaving 8 bases not matched to a gene. CDR3 length: 15 residues. CDR3 sequence (DNA): TGCGCCAGCAGCCCTGACAGGGGCAGGGACAATGAGCAGTTCTTC. Amino acid sequence: CASSPDRGRDNEQFF. Combining the CDR3 with reference TRBV5-1 and TRBJ2-1 gives the whole variable domain KAGVTQTPRYLIKTRGQQVTLSCSPISGHRSVSWYQQTPGQGLQFLFEYFSETQRNKGNFPGRFSGRQFSNSRSEMNVSTLELGDSALYLCASSPDRGRDNEQFFGPGTRLTVL.

The chain links TRBV25-1 to TRBJ2-3; 8 bases are shared with TRBD2. The J segment lost 9 bases and the V segment lost 3 bases, leaving 14 bases of the junction unmatched. The CDR3 loop spans 16 amino acids. Germline values: CDR1 MGHDK, CDR2 SYGVNS. This CDR3 is CASSDPGGGRKLTQYF. The CDR3 nucleotides read TGTGCCAGCAGTGATCCCGGCGGCGGGAGGAAACTAACGCAGTATTTT.

V and J are TRBV27 and TRBJ1-1; TRBD1 matches 7 bases. V lost 5 bases, J lost 1 base, and 10 bases stayed unmatched. Germline CDR1 MNHEY, CDR2 SMNVEV (reference sequence). The CDR3 loop spans 16 amino acids. The CDR3: CASSPRGGPANTEAFF. The DNA of the CDR3 is TGTGCCAGCAGTCCCCGAGGGGGCCCCGCGAACACTGAAGCTTTCTTT.

The V and J genes are TRBV4-2 and TRBJ1-5; D uncertain. V gave up 0 bases and J gave up 1 base, with 4 bases separating them. The length of the CDR3 is 14 residues. Germline loops: CDR1 LGHNA, CDR2 YNFKEQ. The CDR3 here is CASSQEGSNQPQHF. The CDR3 nucleotides read TGTGCCAGCAGCCAAGAGGGGAGCAATCAGCCCCAGCATTTT.

The V call is TRBV6-2 or TRBV6-3, the J call TRBJ1-1; D is uncertain. Germline V gene lookup returns CDR1 MNHEY and CDR2 SVGEGT. This CDR3 has 12 amino acids. V lost 6 bases and J 5 bases, leaving 10 bases between the germline ends. The DNA of the CDR3 is TGTGCCAGCAGCCTGAAAGTAACTGAAGCTTTCTTT. Its protein is CASSLKVTEAFF.

The CDR3 sequence: CASSFHPGPPYEQYF. The CDR3 nucleotides read TGTGCCAGCAGTTTCCACCCAGGGCCCCCGTACGAGCAGTACTTC. This chain joins TRBV28 and TRBJ2-7, with D maybe TRBD1 (5 bases). V lost 3 bases to trimming and J lost 4 bases, with 16 bases between them. This CDR3 spans 15 amino acids. The V gene's germline CDR1 is MDHEN and CDR2 SYDVKM.

The chain joins TRBV19 to TRBJ2-7; the D gene could be TRBD1 or TRBD2 (5 bases each). CDR3 length equals 15 residues. V lost 3 bases and J lost 2, with 14 bases in between. Germline CDR1 is LNHDA and CDR2 is SQIVND (reference sequence). The CDR3 nucleotides read TGTGCCAGTAGTATCAGCCCTATGGGGGCCTACGAGCAGTACTTC. Translated, it gives CASSISPMGAYEQYF.

The rearrangement links TRBV7-9 to TRBJ1-6, with D perhaps TRBD1 (6 bases). The V and J ends lost 4 bases and 8 bases respectively, with 12 bases between them. Germline V gene sequence: CDR1 SEHNR, CDR2 FQNEAQ (reference sequence). The CDR3 loop spans 14 amino acids. The CDR3 nucleotides read TGTGCCAGCAGCTCTCGGACAGACTATTCACCCCTCCACTTT. It codes for CASSSRTDYSPLHF.

This rearrangement joins TRBV21-1 to TRBJ1-2; the D call of TRBD1 is as the table states it, not checked on the DNA. TRBV21-1 is a pseudogene segment. The CDR3 is 15 amino acids. Written as DNA, the CDR3 is TGTGCCAGCAGCCCAACCCCGGGACAGGGGTATGGCTACACCTTC. Translation gives CASSPTPGQGYGYTF.

The chain has TRBV19 and TRBJ2-1, with D hard to call. The germline V gene encodes CDR1 LNHDA and CDR2 SQIVND (reference sequence). V lost 4 bases to trimming and J lost 6 bases, with 7 bases between them. The length of the CDR3 is 12 residues. For the CDR3, the DNA is TGTGCCAGTAGTACCGGGTTCAATGAGCAGTTCTTC. It yields the protein CASSTGFNEQFF. The full variable domain, rest sourced from reference TRBV19 and TRBJ2-1, is DGGITQSPKYLFRKEGQNVTLSCEQNLNHDAMYWYRQDPGQGLRLIYYSQIVNDFQKGDIAEGYSVSREKKESFPLTVTSAQKNPTAFYLCASSTGFNEQFFGPGTRLTVL.

V usage is TRBV28 and J usage is TRBJ1-2; weak D call: TRBD1 (6 bases). The CDR3 totals 14 residues. V was pared by 10 bases and J by 8 bases, with 23 bases between. The germline V gene encodes CDR1 MDHEN and CDR2 SYDVKM. CDR3 loop: CATRGGAPLRGYTF. The CDR3 nucleotides are TGTGCCACCCGAGGGGGGGCCCCCCTCAGAGGCTACACCTTC.

The chain combines TRBV27 with TRBJ2-2, with 7 bases aligning to TRBD2. This CDR3 is 13 amino acids long. In germline, CDR1 is MNHEY, CDR2 SMNVEV (reference sequence). J was trimmed by 9 bases and V by 2 bases; bases with no gene match: 3. In DNA, the CDR3 is TGTGCCAGCAGTTTACCGGGAGGACGGGAGCTGTTTTTT. Translation gives CASSLPGGRELFF.

This clone was observed once. The chain carries TRBV11-3 and TRBJ1-1, with a tentative D call TRBD1 (5 bases). The V gene's germline CDR1 is SGHNT and CDR2 YENEEA. V lost 5 bases, J lost 5 bases, and 12 bases lay in between. The CDR3 runs to 13 residues. CDR3 amino acids: CASSSRGVTEAFF. The CDR3 nucleotides read TGTGCCAGCAGCAGCCGAGGGGTAACTGAAGCTTTCTTT.

The sample holds one count of this clone. The chain joins TRBV7-6 to TRBJ1-1; possible D gene TRBD1, 5 bases. Germline assignment: CDR1 SGHVS and CDR2 FNYEAQ. This CDR3 spans 13 amino acids. Trimming pared 4 bases from V and 4 bases from J, leaving 10 bases between. The DNA for the CDR3 is TGTGCCAGCAGCTCGGGGGGGGGCACTGAAGCTTTCTTT. Protein: CASSSGGGTEAFF. The full variable domain, in which reference TRBV7-6 and TRBJ1-1 provide the parts outside the CDR3, is GAGVSQSPRYKVTKRGQDVALRCDPISGHVSLYWYRQALGQGPEFLTYFNYEAQQDKSGLPNDRFSAERPEGSISTLTIQRTEQRDSAMYRCASSSGGGTEAFFGQGTRLTVV.

The CDR3 bases are TGTGCCAGCTCACCGCCGGGACTAGCTTCGAACACCGGGGAGCTGTTTTTT. It specifies CASSPPGLASNTGELFF. The gene calls are TRBV18 and TRBJ2-2; 9 nucleotides agree with TRBD2. V lost 3 bases to trimming and J lost 0 bases; unmatched junction nucleotides: 5. CDR1 and CDR2 from the germline V gene are KGHSH and LQKENI. CDR3 length equals 17 residues.